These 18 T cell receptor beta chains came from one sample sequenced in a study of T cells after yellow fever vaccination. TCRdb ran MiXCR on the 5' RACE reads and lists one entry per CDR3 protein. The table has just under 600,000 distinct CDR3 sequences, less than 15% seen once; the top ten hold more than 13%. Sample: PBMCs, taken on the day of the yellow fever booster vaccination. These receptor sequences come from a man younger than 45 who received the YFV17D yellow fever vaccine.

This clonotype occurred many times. In nucleotides, the CDR3 is TGCAGTGCGACAAAAGGGTCTAGCTCCTACAATGAGCAGTTCTTC. This translates into CSATKGSSSYNEQFF. The genes are TRBV20-1 and TRBJ2-1; D gene ambiguous. With 6 bases removed from V and 0 bases from J, the gap between germline ends came to 15 bases. CDR1 is DFQATT and CDR2 is SNEGSKA in the germline V gene (reference sequence). This CDR3 is built from 15 residues.

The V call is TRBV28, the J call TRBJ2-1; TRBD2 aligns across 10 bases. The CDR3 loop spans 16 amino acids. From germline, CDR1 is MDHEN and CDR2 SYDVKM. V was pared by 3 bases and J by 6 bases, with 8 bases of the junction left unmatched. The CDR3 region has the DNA TGTGCCAGCAGTTTCCCAACTAGCGGGGCTCTCAATGAGCAGTTCTTC. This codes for CASSFPTSGALNEQFF.

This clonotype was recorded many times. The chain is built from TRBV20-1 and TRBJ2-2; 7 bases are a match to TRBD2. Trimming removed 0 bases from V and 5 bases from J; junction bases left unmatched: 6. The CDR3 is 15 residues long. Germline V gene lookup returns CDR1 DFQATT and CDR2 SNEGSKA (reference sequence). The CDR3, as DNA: TGCAGTGCTAGAGATGGGGGGAGGGGAACCGGGGAGCTGTTTTTT. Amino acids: CSARDGGRGTGELFF.

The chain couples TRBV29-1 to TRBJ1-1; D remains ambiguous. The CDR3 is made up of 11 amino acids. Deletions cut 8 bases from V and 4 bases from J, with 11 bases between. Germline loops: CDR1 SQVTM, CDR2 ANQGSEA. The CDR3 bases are TGCAGCTATGGACGGAGCACTGAAGCTTTCTTT. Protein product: CSYGRSTEAFF.

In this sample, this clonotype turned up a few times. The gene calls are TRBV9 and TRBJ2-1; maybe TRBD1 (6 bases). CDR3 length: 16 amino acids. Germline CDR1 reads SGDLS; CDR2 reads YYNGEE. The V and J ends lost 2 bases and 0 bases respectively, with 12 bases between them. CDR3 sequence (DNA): TGTGCCAGCAGCGTGATAGGGGGAAGCTCCTACAATGAGCAGTTCTTC. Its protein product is CASSVIGGSSYNEQFF.

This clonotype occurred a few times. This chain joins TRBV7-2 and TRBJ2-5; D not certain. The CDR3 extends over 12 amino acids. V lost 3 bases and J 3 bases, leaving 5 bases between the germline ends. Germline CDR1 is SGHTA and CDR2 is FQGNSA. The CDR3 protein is CASSFIKETQYF. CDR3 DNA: TGTGCCAGCAGCTTCATAAAAGAGACCCAGTACTTC.

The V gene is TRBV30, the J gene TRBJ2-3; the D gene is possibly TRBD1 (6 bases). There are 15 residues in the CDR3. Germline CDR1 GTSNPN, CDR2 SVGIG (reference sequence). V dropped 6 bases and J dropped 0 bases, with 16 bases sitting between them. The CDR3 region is CACTPLQGSTDTQYF. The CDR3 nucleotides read TGTGCCTGCACACCACTCCAGGGGAGCACAGATACGCAGTATTTT.

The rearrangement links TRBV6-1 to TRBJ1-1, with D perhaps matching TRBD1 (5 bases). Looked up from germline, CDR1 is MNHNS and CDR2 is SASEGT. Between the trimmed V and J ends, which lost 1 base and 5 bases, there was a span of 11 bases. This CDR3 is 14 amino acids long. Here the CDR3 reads CASSEGPRGTEAFF. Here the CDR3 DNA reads TGTGCCAGCAGTGAAGGCCCGAGGGGAACTGAAGCTTTCTTT.

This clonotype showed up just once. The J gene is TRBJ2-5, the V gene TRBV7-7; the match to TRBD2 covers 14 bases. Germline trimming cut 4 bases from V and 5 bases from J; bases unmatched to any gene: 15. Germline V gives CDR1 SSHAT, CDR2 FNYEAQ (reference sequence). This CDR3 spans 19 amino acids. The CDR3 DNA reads TGTGCCAGCAGCTCCGGGACTAGCGGGAGCCGTCACTCGGCGGAGACCCAGTACTTC. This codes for CASSSGTSGSRHSAETQYF. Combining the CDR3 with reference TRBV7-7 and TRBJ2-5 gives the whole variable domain GAGVSQSPRYKVTKRGQDVTLRCDPISSHATLYWYQQALGQGPEFLTYFNYEAQPDKSGLPSDRFSAERPEGSISTLTIQRTEQRDSAMYRCASSSGTSGSRHSAETQYFGPGTRLLVL.

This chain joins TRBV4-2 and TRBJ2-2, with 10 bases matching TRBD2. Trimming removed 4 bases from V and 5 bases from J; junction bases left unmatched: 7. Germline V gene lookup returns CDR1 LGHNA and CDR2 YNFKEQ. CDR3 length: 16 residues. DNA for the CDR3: TGTGCCAGCAGCCCCCGAGCGGGAGGGCCTACCGGGGAGCTGTTTTTT. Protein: CASSPRAGGPTGELFF.

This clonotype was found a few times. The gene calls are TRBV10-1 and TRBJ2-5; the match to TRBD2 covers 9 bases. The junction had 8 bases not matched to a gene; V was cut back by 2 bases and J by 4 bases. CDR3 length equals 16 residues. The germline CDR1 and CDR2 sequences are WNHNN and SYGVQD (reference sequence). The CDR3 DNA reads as TGCGCCAGCAGTGAGGGTTTAGCGGGAGTGGGAGAGACCCAGTACTTC. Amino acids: CASSEGLAGVGETQYF.

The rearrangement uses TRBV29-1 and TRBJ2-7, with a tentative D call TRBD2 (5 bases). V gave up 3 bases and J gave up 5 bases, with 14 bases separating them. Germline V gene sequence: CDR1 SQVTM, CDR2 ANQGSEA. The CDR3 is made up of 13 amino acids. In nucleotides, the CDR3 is TGCAGCGTTGATGCCGGGGTAGGTGACGAGCAGTACTTC. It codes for CSVDAGVGDEQYF.

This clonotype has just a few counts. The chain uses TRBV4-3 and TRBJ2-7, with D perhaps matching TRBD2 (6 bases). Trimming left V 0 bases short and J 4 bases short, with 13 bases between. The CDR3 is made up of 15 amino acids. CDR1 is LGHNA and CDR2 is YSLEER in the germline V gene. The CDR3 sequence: CASSQETSRMYEQYF. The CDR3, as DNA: TGCGCCAGCAGCCAAGAGACTAGTCGTATGTACGAGCAGTACTTC.

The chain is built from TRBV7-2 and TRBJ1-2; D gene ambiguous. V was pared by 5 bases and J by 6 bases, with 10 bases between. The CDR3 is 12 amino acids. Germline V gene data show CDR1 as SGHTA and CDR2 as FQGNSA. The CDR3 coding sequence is TGTGCCAGCAGCCTCAGAGCTCATGGCTACACCTTC. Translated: CASSLRAHGYTF.

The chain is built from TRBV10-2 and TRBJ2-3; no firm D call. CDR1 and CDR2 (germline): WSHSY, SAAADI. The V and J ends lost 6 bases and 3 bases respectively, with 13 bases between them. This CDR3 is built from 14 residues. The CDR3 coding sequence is TGCGCCAGCAGGGAACGTACTTGGACAGATACGCAGTATTTT. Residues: CASRERTWTDTQYF.

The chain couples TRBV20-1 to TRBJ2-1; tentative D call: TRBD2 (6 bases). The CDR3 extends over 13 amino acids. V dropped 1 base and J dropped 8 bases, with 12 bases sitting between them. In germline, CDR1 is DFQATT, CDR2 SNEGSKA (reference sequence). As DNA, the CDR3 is TGCAGTGCTAGAGGTACTAGCTCGGATGAGCAGTTCTTC. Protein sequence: CSARGTSSDEQFF.

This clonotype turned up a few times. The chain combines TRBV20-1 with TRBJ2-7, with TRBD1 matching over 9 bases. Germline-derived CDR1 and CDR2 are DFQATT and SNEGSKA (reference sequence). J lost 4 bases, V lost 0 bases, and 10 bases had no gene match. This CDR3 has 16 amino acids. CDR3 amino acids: CSARDFGTGSSYEQYF. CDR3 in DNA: TGCAGTGCTAGAGATTTCGGGACAGGGAGTTCATACGAGCAGTACTTC.

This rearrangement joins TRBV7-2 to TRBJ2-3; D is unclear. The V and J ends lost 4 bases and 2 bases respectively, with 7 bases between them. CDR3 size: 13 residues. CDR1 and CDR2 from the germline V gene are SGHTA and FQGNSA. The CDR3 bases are TGTGCCAGCAGCTACACGCTCACAGATACGCAGTATTTT. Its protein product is CASSYTLTDTQYF.